This TCR beta chain was captured in a study of Ad26.COV2.S vaccination and SARS-CoV-2 variants. Germline V lookup: CDR1 ENHRY, CDR2 SYGVKD. The CDR3 is made up of 13 amino acids. V shed 6 bases and J 8 bases; nucleotides not matched to a gene: 5. Treatment indicated: around 19 received Ad26.COV2.S at low or high dose, single or two shots; roughly five received placebo; per-sample allocation not given. Sampling occurred on day 63 after the first vaccine or placebo injection. Profiled with immunoSEQ multiplex PCR; TCRdb holds only in-frame clones, not every one. This sample has about 260,000 clones, with around nine tenths found just once.

J is TRBJ2-1 and V is TRBV10-3; 9 nucleotides align to TRBD2. The sequencing used peripheral blood, collected in a trial of Ad26.COV2.S vaccine versus placebo. The TCR originated in a person between 18 and 65 years old who received the Ad26.COV2.S COVID-19 vaccine or a placebo. CDR3 in DNA: TGTGCCATCAGGCGGGAGGGCAGCTATGAGCAGTTCTTC. Residues: CAIRREGSYEQFF.